This TCR beta chain was sequenced during a study of blood T cell repertoires in COVID-19. Whole-study context: Before being deemed recovered, Cohort 3 donors had two negative PCRs, clearance, or symptom resolution. Acute-phase and convalescent COVID-19 samples originated in the United States, Italy and Spain.

The germline V gene has CDR1 MNHEY and CDR2 SMNVEV (reference sequence). Unmatched junction bases numbered 15, after V lost 5 bases and J lost 5 bases. This CDR3 comprises 17 residues. Clones were read by immunoSEQ multiplex PCR, and TCRdb kept only the in-frame ones, dropping some. This sample carries 250,000 to 300,000 clones, 88% of them seen once, and the ten largest clones take approximately 2%. Sample: PBMCs or T cells enriched from blood (not recorded which). The rearrangement joins TRBV27 to TRBJ2-3; 8 bases fit TRBD2. The TCR was taken from a woman aged 60 to 75 in a cohort exposed to, infected with or recovered from COVID-19 (not recorded which). CDR3 coding DNA: TGTGCCAGCAGTCCCCCAGGGTTAGCGGGAATGGTAGATACGCAGTATTTT. It is translated as CASSPPGLAGMVDTQYF.